Shown below are 30 T cell receptor beta chains from a single sample sequenced in a study of blood T cell repertoires in COVID-19. The repertoire was sequenced with immunoSEQ multiplex PCR; TCRdb's copy has only in-frame clones and lacks some. The data contain about 200,000 clones, around nine tenths of them seen just once; the ten biggest clones take up 4.8%. Sequencing was performed on peripheral blood. The receptors were sampled from a woman aged 35 to 49 with acute or convalescent COVID-19.

This clone was seen only a few times. The V and J genes are TRBV7-9 and TRBJ2-7; 7 positions match TRBD2. The CDR3 runs to 12 residues. V trimming: 5 bases; J trimming: 7 bases; junction bases outside the gene matches: 5. Germline loops: CDR1 SEHNR, CDR2 FQNEAQ (reference sequence). The CDR3 DNA follows: TGTGCCAGCAGCCTGGGGACTACGGAGCAGTACGTC. Its translation is CASSLGTTEQYV.

The chain uses TRBV19 and TRBJ2-3, with 12 bases matching TRBD2. Germline V CDR1 and CDR2: LNHDA, SQIVND (reference sequence). The V segment lost 5 bases and the J segment 4 bases; nucleotides outside the gene matches: 7. The CDR3 is 16 amino acids. CDR3 DNA: TGTGCCAGTAGTCCACGCACTAGCGGGGGGTCAGATACGCAGTATTTT. Translated: CASSPRTSGGSDTQYF.

DNA of the CDR3: TGTGCCAGCAGCTTGGCGGGATCTTGGCAGCCCCAGCATTTT. It yields the protein CASSLAGSWQPQHF. The chain couples TRBV5-8 to TRBJ1-5; D remains unclear. The ends were cut back, 0 bases at V and 7 bases at J, with 11 bases in the middle. The CDR3 sequence is 14 residues long. Germline CDR1 and CDR2: SGHTS and YDEGEE.

V and J are TRBV19 and TRBJ2-2; a weak D match, TRBD1 (5 bases). The V end was cut by 6 bases, the J end by 1 base, with 12 bases between. The CDR3 loop spans 15 amino acids. Germline CDR1 LNHDA, CDR2 SQIVND (reference sequence). CDR3 coding DNA: TGTGCCAGTAGGCTGGCAGGGAAGAACACCGGGGAGCTGTTTTTT. As protein: CASRLAGKNTGELFF.

The V and J genes are TRBV9 and TRBJ1-3; possible D gene TRBD1, 6 bases. The V gene's germline CDR1 is SGDLS and CDR2 YYNGEE. V shed 3 bases and J shed 2 bases, with 9 bases lying between them. The CDR3 loop spans 14 amino acids. CDR3 sequence: CASSGTATGNTIYF. CDR3 DNA sequence: TGTGCCAGCAGCGGGACAGCCACTGGAAACACCATATATTTT.

J is TRBJ1-1 and V is TRBV2; 7 bases align to TRBD1. The germline V gene has CDR1 SNHLY and CDR2 FYNNEI. This CDR3 has 15 residues. After removal of 5 bases from V and 6 bases from J, the junction contained 12 bases not matched to a gene. DNA of the CDR3: TGTGCCAGCAGTCGAACCGGGACAGTAGGAGCTGAAGCTTTCTTT. It codes for CASSRTGTVGAEAFF.

J is TRBJ2-2 and V is TRBV3-1 (or the pseudogene TRBV3-2); 8 nucleotides line up with TRBD2. Per the germline V gene, CDR1 is LGHDT and CDR2 is YNNKEL (reference sequence). The V segment lost 2 bases and the J segment 5 bases; nucleotides outside the gene matches: 10. The length of the CDR3 is 17 residues. The CDR3 loop reads CASSQFPGGVGTGELFF. The CDR3 DNA reads TGTGCCAGCAGCCAATTCCCCGGGGGGGTTGGGACCGGGGAGCTGTTTTTT.

The J gene is TRBJ1-1, the V gene TRBV11-2; D may be TRBD1 (6 bases). The CDR3 runs to 15 residues. Per germline, CDR1 SGHAT and CDR2 FQNNGV. V was pared by 0 bases and J by 4 bases, with 12 bases between. This CDR3 is CASSLDGLGGTEAFF. The CDR3 DNA is TGTGCCAGCAGCTTAGACGGTTTAGGGGGCACTGAAGCTTTCTTT. The full variable domain, with the rest looked up from reference TRBV11-2 and TRBJ1-1, is EAGVAQSPRYKIIEKRQSVAFWCNPISGHATLYWYQQILGQGPKLLIQFQNNGVVDDSQLPKDRFSAERLKGVDSTLKIQPAKLEDSAVYLCASSLDGLGGTEAFFGQGTRLTVV.

The chain recombines TRBV2 with TRBJ2-1; D gene uncertain. The V and J ends lost 3 bases and 7 bases respectively, with 10 bases between them. The germline V gene has CDR1 SNHLY and CDR2 FYNNEI. This CDR3 is 13 amino acids long. The CDR3 loop reads CASSEVYANEQFF. The CDR3 DNA reads TGTGCCAGCAGTGAGGTTTATGCGAATGAGCAGTTCTTC.

V usage is TRBV5-6 and J usage is TRBJ2-5; 7 bases line up with TRBD2. There are 16 residues in the CDR3. Germline values: CDR1 SGHDT, CDR2 YYEEEE. The J segment lost 1 base and the V segment lost 2 bases, leaving 8 bases of the junction unmatched. The CDR3: CASSFLQRDPQETQYF. CDR3 nucleotide sequence: TGTGCCAGCAGCTTTCTGCAGCGGGACCCCCAAGAGACCCAGTACTTC. Complete variable domain (other parts from reference TRBV5-6 and TRBJ2-5): DAGVTQSPTHLIKTRGQQVTLRCSPKSGHDTVSWYQQALGQGPQFIFQYYEEEERQRGNFPDRFSGHQFPNYSSELNVNALLLGDSALYLCASSFLQRDPQETQYFGPGTRLLVL.

This clone was seen only a few times. V usage is TRBV19 and J usage is TRBJ1-1; no definite D call. Trimming pared 4 bases from V and 11 bases from J, leaving 14 bases between. The CDR3 contains 12 residues. CDR1 is LNHDA and CDR2 is SQIVND in the germline V gene (reference sequence). The CDR3 protein is CASSNGRLQAFF. Written as DNA, the CDR3 is TGTGCCAGTAGTAACGGGAGGCTCCAGGCTTTCTTT.

The rearrangement links TRBV18 to TRBJ1-1, with D perhaps TRBD1 (5 bases). V gave up 6 bases and J gave up 6 bases, with 14 bases separating them. The CDR3 is made up of 13 amino acids. Germline V gene sequence: CDR1 KGHSH, CDR2 LQKENI. The CDR3 reads CASSSYGGAEAFF. For the CDR3, the DNA is TGTGCCAGCTCCTCCTATGGGGGGGCTGAAGCTTTCTTT.

The chain combines TRBV30 with TRBJ2-2, with TRBD2 matching 9 bases. Trimming cost V 2 bases and J 6 bases; bases outside gene matches: 7. Germline CDR1 is GTSNPN and CDR2 is SVGIG (reference sequence). This CDR3 spans 15 amino acids. CDR3 amino acids: CAWSRVKRGAGELFF. For the CDR3, the DNA is TGTGCCTGGAGTCGCGTTAAGCGGGGGGCCGGGGAGCTGTTTTTT.

CDR3 residues: CASSDLFSGYTF. CDR3 nucleotides: TGTGCCAGCAGTGATCTGTTCTCGGGCTACACCTTC. The chain recombines TRBV6-1 with TRBJ1-2; D gene unclear. CDR1 and CDR2 from the germline V gene are MNHNS and SASEGT. V was trimmed by 3 bases and J by 8 bases, leaving 10 bases between them. This CDR3 is 12 amino acids long.

The chain joins TRBV10-3 to TRBJ1-1; TRBD1 matches at 9 bases. The CDR3 consists of 13 residues. The germline CDR1 and CDR2 sequences are ENHRY and SYGVKD. V was pared by 9 bases and J by 3 bases, with 5 bases of the junction left unmatched. This CDR3 reads CAIGTGLDTEAFF. CDR3 sequence (DNA): TGTGCCATTGGGACAGGGCTGGACACTGAAGCTTTCTTT.

The J gene is TRBJ1-6, the V gene TRBV7-8, with 8 bases fitting TRBD1. Trimming cost V 4 bases and J 7 bases; bases outside gene matches: 9. The CDR3 sequence is 16 residues long. The germline gives CDR1 SGHVS, CDR2 FQNEAQ. The CDR3 spells CASSSTRGLTNSPLHF. The DNA of the CDR3 is TGTGCCAGCAGCTCAACCAGGGGGCTGACGAATTCACCCCTCCACTTT.

A few counts support this clone. The V gene is TRBV19, the J gene TRBJ1-1, with 7 bases aligning to TRBD1. CDR3 size: 15 residues. Germline CDR1 and CDR2: LNHDA and SQIVND (reference sequence). Losses at the gene ends were 5 bases for V and 4 bases for J; bases not matched to a gene: 10. CDR3 in DNA: TGTGCCAGTAGTCCCAGGACAGGTGGGATCACTGAAGCTTTCTTT. Translating it yields CASSPRTGGITEAFF.

The gene calls are TRBV5-6 and TRBJ1-5; D ambiguous. The ends were cut back, 2 bases at V and 5 bases at J, with 5 bases in the middle. This CDR3 has 12 residues. In germline, CDR1 is SGHDT, CDR2 YYEEEE. CDR3 in amino acids: CASSFRDQPQHF. Here the CDR3 DNA reads TGTGCCAGCAGCTTCCGCGATCAGCCCCAGCATTTT.

CDR3 sequence reads: CASGLGGVHSNQPQHF. CDR3 nucleotides: TGTGCCAGCGGACTCGGGGGAGTACATAGCAATCAGCCCCAGCATTTT. The chain links TRBV27 to TRBJ1-5, with D perhaps TRBD1 (5 bases). This CDR3 has 16 amino acids. Trimming stripped 8 bases from V and 0 bases from J, with 17 bases between. Germline V gives CDR1 MNHEY, CDR2 SMNVEV (reference sequence).

The chain employs TRBV14 and TRBJ2-5; 8 nucleotides line up with TRBD1. CDR3 size: 15 residues. Trimming took 0 bases from V and 6 from J; bases not matched to a gene: 6. The V gene's germline CDR1 is SGHDN and CDR2 FVKESK. The DNA of the CDR3 is TGTGCCAGCAGCCAAGATCTGACAGGGGAGCAGACCCAGTACTTC. As protein: CASSQDLTGEQTQYF.

In its sample, this clone was seen a few times. The chain couples TRBV6-6 to TRBJ1-5, with D perhaps TRBD1 (5 bases). In germline, CDR1 is MNHNY, CDR2 SVGAGI (reference sequence). V lost 2 bases and J 6 bases, leaving 14 bases between the germline ends. The CDR3 extends over 15 amino acids. In DNA, the CDR3 is TGTGCCAGCAGTTACGACGTCCAGGGACTTCAGCCCCAGCATTTT. It encodes CASSYDVQGLQPQHF.

The chain is built from TRBV11-2 and TRBJ2-1; no definite D call. Trimming took off 5 bases at V and 13 bases at J, with 12 bases between the two ends. CDR1 SGHAT and CDR2 FQNNGV come from the germline V gene. This CDR3 comprises 11 residues. The CDR3 nucleotides are TGTGCCAGCAGCGATACCACAGAACAGTTCTTC. Translation gives CASSDTTEQFF.

V is TRBV12-5 and J is TRBJ2-1; 7 nucleotides align to TRBD1. This CDR3 has 17 residues. The germline gives CDR1 LGHNT, CDR2 FRNRAP. Unmatched junction bases numbered 11, after V lost 0 bases and J lost 6 bases. Here the CDR3 reads CASGLVIVRTGPNEQFF. The DNA of the CDR3 is TGTGCTAGTGGTTTGGTTATTGTGAGGACAGGCCCCAATGAGCAGTTCTTC.

The CDR3 is CALLGQGETNYGYTF. CDR3 sequence (DNA): TGTGCCCTACTTGGACAGGGAGAGACTAACTATGGCTACACCTTC. The V and J genes are TRBV7-2 and TRBJ1-2, with 8 nucleotides matching TRBD1. CDR1 and CDR2 (germline): SGHTA, FQGNSA. CDR3 length: 15 residues. The V gene end was trimmed by 11 bases and the J gene end by 0 bases; junction bases not matched to a gene: 11.

The chain recombines TRBV10-1 with TRBJ2-3, with D possibly matching TRBD1 (6 bases). The CDR3 is 14 residues long. The ends were cut back, 3 bases at V and 4 bases at J, with 11 bases in the middle. Germline V gene lookup returns CDR1 WNHNN and CDR2 SYGVQD (reference sequence). CDR3 amino acids: CASSDARGADTQYF. The CDR3 coding sequence is TGCGCCAGCAGTGATGCCAGGGGCGCAGATACGCAGTATTTT.

V gene TRBV6-6 combines with J gene TRBJ2-7, with 10 bases lining up with TRBD1. V lost 6 bases, J lost 2 bases, and 4 bases stayed unmatched. Germline-derived CDR1 and CDR2 are MNHNY and SVGAGI (reference sequence). CDR3 length: 14 residues. The DNA for the CDR3 is TGTGCCAGCAGGATTGGACAGGGGGCCTACGAGCAGTACGTC. The encoded protein is CASRIGQGAYEQYV.

This clone appeared a single time. Additional DNA sequences in this sample encode the identical CDR3. The chain carries TRBV5-1 and TRBJ1-2; D perhaps matches TRBD1 (6 bases). The V gene's germline CDR1 is SGHRS and CDR2 YFSETQ. This CDR3 contains 13 residues. Trimming stripped 2 bases from V and 3 bases from J, with 8 bases between. Here the CDR3 reads CASSLKGDYGYTF. CDR3 in DNA: TGCGCCAGCAGCTTAAAGGGGGACTATGGCTACACCTTC.

CDR3 residues: CASSLGLAGTYNEQFF. The CDR3 bases are TGCGCCAGCAGCTTGGGGCTAGCGGGGACGTACAATGAGCAGTTCTTC. V gene TRBV5-1 combines with J gene TRBJ2-1, with 9 bases lining up with TRBD2. CDR1 and CDR2 from the germline V gene are SGHRS and YFSETQ. CDR3 length equals 16 residues. V was clipped by 0 bases and J by 4 bases; unmatched bases: 5.

J is TRBJ1-2 and V is TRBV9, with 9 bases that match TRBD1. The trim removed 3 bases at V and 7 bases at J, leaving 7 bases unmatched. The CDR3 extends over 14 amino acids. CDR1 SGDLS and CDR2 YYNGEE come from the germline V gene. In nucleotides, the CDR3 is TGTGCCAGCAGCGCCAATCGACAGGGGGGTGGCTACACCTTC. Its protein product is CASSANRQGGGYTF.

The V call is TRBV11-2, the J call TRBJ2-5; TRBD1 agrees at 10 bases. The CDR3 contains 18 residues. The germline CDR1 and CDR2 sequences are SGHAT and FQNNGV. The V gene end was trimmed by 4 bases and the J gene end by 2 bases; junction bases not matched to a gene: 13. CDR3 amino acids: CASSSRRGQGITQETQYF. In nucleotides, the CDR3 is TGTGCCAGCAGCTCCCGTAGGGGACAGGGGATAACACAAGAGACCCAGTACTTC. Together with reference TRBV11-2 and TRBJ2-5, the CDR3 gives the full variable domain: EAGVAQSPRYKIIEKRQSVAFWCNPISGHATLYWYQQILGQGPKLLIQFQNNGVVDDSQLPKDRFSAERLKGVDSTLKIQPAKLEDSAVYLCASSSRRGQGITQETQYFGPGTRLLVL.